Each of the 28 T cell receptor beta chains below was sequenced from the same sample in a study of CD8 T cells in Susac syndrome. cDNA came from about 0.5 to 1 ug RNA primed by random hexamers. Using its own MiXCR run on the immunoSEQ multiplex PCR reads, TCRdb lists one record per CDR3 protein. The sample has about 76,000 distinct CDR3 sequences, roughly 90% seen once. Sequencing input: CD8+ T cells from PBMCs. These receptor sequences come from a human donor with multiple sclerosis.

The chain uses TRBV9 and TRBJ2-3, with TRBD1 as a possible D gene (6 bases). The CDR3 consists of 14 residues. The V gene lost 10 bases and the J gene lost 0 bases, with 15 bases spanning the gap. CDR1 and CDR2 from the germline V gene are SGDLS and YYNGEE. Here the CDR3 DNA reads TGTGCCTCCCAGGGGACGGTTAGCACAGATACGCAGTATTTT. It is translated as CASQGTVSTDTQYF.

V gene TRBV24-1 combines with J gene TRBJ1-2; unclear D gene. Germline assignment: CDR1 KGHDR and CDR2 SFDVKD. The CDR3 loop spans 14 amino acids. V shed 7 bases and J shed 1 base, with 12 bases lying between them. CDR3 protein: CATSGEEFNYGYTF. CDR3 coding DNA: TGTGCCACCAGCGGGGAGGAATTTAACTATGGCTACACCTTC.

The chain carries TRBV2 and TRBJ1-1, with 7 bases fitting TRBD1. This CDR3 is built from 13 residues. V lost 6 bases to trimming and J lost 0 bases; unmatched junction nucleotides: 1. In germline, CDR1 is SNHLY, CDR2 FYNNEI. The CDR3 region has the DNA TGTGCCAGCAGGGGACAGTTGAACACTGAAGCTTTCTTT. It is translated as CASRGQLNTEAFF. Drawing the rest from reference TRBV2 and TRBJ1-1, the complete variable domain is EPEVTQTPSHQVTQMGQEVILRCVPISNHLYFYWYRQILGQKVEFLVSFYNNEISEKSEIFDDQFSVERPDGSNFTLKIRSTKLEDSAMYFCASRGQLNTEAFFGQGTRLTVV.

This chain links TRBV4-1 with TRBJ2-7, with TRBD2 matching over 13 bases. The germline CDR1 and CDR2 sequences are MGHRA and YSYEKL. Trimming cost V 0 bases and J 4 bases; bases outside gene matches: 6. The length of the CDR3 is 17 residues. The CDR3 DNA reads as TGCGCCAGCAGCCAAGAGACTAGCGGGGGGCCGGGATACGAGCAGTACTTC. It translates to CASSQETSGGPGYEQYF.

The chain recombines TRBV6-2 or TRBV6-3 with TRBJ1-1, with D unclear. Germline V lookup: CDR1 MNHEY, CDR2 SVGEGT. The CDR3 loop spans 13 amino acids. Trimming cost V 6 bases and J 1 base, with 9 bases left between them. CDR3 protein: CASRWEANTEAFF. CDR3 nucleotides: TGTGCCAGCAGGTGGGAAGCGAACACTGAAGCTTTCTTT.

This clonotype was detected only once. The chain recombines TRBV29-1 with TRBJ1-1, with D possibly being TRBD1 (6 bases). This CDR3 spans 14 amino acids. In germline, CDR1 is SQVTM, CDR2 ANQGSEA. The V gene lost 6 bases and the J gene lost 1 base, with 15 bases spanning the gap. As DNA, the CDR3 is TGCAGCGTCTACTACAGGGACCCGAACACTGAAGCTTTCTTT. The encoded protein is CSVYYRDPNTEAFF.

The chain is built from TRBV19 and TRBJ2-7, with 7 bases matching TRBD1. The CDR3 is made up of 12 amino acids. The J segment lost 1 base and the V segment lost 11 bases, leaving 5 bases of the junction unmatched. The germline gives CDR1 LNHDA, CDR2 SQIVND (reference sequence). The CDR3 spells CAGRTGSYEQYF. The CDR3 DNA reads TGTGCCGGAAGGACAGGATCCTACGAGCAGTACTTC.

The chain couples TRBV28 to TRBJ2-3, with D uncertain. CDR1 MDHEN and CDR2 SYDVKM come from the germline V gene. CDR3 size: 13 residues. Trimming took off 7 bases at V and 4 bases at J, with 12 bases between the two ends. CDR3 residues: CASTLSIPDTQYF. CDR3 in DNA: TGTGCCAGCACTCTATCCATCCCAGATACGCAGTATTTT.

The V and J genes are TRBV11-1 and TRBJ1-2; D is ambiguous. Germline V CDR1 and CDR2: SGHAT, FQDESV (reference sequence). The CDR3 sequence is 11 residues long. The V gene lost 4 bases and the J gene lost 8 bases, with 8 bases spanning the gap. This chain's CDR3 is CASSSPDGYTF. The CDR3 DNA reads TGTGCCAGCAGCTCCCCTGACGGCTACACCTTC.

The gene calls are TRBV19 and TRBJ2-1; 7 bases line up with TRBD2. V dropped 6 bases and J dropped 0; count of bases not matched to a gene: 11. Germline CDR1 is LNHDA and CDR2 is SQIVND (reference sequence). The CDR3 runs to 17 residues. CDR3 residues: CASSYFSGRNSYNEQFF. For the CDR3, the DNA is TGTGCCAGTAGCTACTTTAGCGGGCGAAACTCCTACAATGAGCAGTTCTTC.

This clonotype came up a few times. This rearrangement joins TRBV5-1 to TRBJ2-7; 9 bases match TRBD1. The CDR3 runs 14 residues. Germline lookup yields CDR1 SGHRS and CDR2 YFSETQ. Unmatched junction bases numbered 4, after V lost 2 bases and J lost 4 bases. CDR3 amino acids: CASSLTGGEYEQYF. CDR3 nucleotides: TGCGCCAGCAGCTTAACAGGGGGCGAGTACGAGCAGTACTTC.

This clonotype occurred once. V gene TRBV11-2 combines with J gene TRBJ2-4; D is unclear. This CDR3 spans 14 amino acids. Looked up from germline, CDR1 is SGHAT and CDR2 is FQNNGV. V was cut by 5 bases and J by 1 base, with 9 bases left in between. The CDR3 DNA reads TGTGCCAGCAGCCCCTTTCGGGCCAAAAACATTCAGTACTTC. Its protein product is CASSPFRAKNIQYF.

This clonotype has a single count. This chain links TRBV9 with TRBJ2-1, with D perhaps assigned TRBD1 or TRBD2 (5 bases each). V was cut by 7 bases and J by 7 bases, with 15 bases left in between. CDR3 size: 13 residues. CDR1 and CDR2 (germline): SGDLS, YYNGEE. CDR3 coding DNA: TGTGCCAGCGGACGGGACGACGGGAATGAGCAGTTCTTC. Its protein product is CASGRDDGNEQFF.

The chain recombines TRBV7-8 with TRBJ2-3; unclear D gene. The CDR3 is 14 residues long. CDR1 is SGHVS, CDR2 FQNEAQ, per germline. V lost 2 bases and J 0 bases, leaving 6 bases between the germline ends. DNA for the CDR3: TGTGCCAGCAGCTTATTAGGTAGCACAGATACGCAGTATTTT. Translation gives CASSLLGSTDTQYF.

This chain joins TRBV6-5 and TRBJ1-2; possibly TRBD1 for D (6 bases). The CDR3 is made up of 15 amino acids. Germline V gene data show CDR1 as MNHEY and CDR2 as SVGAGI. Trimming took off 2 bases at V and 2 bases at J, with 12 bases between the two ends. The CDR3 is CASSYDRGRNYGYTF. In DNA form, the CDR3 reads TGTGCCAGCAGTTACGACCGGGGGCGCAACTATGGCTACACCTTC.

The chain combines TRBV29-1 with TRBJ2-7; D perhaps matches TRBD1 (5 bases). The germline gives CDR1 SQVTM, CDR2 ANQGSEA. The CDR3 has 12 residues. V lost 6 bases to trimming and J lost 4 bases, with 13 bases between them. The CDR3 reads CSVLGEEYEQYF. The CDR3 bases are TGCAGCGTCCTAGGGGAAGAATACGAGCAGTACTTC.

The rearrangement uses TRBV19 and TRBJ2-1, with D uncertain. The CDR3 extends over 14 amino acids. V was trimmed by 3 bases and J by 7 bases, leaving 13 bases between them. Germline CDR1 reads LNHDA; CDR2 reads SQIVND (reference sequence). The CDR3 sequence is CASSMALGSNEQFF. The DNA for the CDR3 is TGTGCCAGTAGTATGGCGCTAGGAAGTAATGAGCAGTTCTTC.

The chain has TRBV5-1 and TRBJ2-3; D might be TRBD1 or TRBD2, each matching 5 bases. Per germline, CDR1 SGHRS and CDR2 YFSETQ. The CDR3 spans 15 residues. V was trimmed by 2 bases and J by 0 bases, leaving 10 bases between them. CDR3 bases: TGCGCCAGCAGCTTCGGGACGGTGAGCACAGATACGCAGTATTTT. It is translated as CASSFGTVSTDTQYF.

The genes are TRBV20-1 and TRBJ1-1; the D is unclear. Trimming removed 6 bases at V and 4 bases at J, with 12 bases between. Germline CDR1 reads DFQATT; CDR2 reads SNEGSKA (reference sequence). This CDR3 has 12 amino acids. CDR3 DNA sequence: TGCAGTGCCCCAAGAGGGATCACTGAAGCTTTCTTT. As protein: CSAPRGITEAFF.

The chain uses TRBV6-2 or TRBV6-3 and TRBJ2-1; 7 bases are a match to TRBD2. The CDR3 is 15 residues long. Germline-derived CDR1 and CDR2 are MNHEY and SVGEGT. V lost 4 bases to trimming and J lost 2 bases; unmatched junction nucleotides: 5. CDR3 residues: CASSFRGSPYNEQFF. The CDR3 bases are TGTGCCAGCAGTTTTCGCGGGAGCCCCTACAATGAGCAGTTCTTC.

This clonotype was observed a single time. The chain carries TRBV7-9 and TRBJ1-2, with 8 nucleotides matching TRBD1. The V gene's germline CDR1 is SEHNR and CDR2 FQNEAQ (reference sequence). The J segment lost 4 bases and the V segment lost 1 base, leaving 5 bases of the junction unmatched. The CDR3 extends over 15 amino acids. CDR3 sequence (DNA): TGTGCCAGCAGCTTAGGGGGGACAGGCACCTATGGCTACACCTTC. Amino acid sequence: CASSLGGTGTYGYTF.

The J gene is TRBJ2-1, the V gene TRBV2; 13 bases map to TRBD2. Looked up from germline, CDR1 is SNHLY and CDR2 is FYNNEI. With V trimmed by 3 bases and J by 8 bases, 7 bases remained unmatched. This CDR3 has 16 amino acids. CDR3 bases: TGTGCCAGCAGTGATACTAGCGGGAGGGCCCCGGATGAGCAGTTCTTC. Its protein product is CASSDTSGRAPDEQFF.

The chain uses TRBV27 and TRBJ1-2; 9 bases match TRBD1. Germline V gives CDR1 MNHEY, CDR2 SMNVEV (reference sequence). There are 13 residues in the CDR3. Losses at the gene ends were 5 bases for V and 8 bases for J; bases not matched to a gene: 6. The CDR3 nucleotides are TGTGCCAGCAGTCCAGGGACAGGGTTCGGCTACACCTTC. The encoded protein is CASSPGTGFGYTF.

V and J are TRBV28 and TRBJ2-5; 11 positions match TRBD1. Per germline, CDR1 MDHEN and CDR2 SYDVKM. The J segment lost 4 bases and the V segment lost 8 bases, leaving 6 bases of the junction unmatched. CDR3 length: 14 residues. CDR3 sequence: CASVAGTGGETQYF. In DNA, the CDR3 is TGTGCCAGCGTAGCGGGGACAGGGGGAGAGACCCAGTACTTC.

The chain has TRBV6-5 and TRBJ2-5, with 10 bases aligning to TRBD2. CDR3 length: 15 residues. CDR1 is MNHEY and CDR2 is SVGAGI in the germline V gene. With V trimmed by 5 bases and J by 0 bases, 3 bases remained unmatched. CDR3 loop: CASSPLAGHQETQYF. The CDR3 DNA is TGTGCCAGCAGTCCACTAGCGGGGCACCAAGAGACCCAGTACTTC.

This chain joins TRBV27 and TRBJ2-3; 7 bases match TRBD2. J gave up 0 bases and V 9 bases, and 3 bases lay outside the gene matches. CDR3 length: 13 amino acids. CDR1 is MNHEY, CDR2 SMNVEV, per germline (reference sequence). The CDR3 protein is CASTGGSTDTQYF. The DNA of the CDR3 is TGTGCCAGTACCGGGGGGAGCACAGATACGCAGTATTTT.

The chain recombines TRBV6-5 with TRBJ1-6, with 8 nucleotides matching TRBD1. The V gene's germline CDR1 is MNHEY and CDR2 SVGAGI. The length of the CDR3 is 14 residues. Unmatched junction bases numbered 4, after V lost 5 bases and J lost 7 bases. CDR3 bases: TGTGCCAGCAGTCCGGGACAGGACAATTCACCCCTCCACTTT. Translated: CASSPGQDNSPLHF.

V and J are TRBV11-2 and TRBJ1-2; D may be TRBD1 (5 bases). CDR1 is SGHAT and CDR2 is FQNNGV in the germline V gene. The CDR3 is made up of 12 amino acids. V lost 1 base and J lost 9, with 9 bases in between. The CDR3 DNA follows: TGTGCCAGCAGCTTAGGAGGGGCGAGCTACACCTTC. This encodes CASSLGGASYTF.